This T cell receptor beta chain was obtained from a study of neoadjuvant anti-PD-1 for oral cavity cancer. In the study overall: Patients mostly received three to four biweekly nivolumab doses at 3 mg/kg before surgery. Patients without progression got a fourth dose around day 43. The study's findings and limits: Higher pretreatment blood Treg/Th17 ratios correlated with higher pretreatment blood and lower post-treatment tumor TCRbeta clonality.

The CDR3 consists of 16 residues. The V and J ends lost 4 bases and 6 bases, in that order; junction bases with no gene match: 14. Germline values: CDR1 SGHKS, CDR2 YYEKEE (reference sequence). Only in-frame clones appear in the TCRdb table, and some are missing; sequencing was by immunoSEQ multiplex PCR. This sample has under 20,000 clones, with about 66% found just once. Cohort: HPV-negative, locally advanced oral cavity squamous cell carcinoma patients. Of note for this clone: Its cognate antigen is unknown.

This TCR derives from a person between 40 and 85 years old with oral cavity squamous cell carcinoma. The chain has TRBV5-5 and TRBJ2-3, with TRBD1 matching 7 bases. Material: PBMCs, obtained before nivolumab (anti-PD-1) treatment. The CDR3 DNA reads as TGTGCCAGCAGCCAAGGGGGCGGCACTTCGGGGGATACGCAGTATTTT. Encoded protein: CASSQGGGTSGDTQYF.